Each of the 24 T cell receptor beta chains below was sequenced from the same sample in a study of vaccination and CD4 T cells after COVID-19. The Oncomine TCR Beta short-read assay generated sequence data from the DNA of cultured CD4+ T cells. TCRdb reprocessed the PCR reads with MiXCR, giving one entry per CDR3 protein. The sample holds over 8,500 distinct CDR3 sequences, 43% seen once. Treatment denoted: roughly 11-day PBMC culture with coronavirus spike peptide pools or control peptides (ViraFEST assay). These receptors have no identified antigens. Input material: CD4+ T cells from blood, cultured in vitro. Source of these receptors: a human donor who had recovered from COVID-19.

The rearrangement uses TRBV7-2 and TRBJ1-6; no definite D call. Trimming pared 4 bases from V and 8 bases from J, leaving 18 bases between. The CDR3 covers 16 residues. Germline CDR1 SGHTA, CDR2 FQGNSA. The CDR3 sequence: CASSSLGLYPDSPLHF. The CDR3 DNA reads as TGTGCCAGCAGCTCATTGGGCCTTTACCCGGATTCACCCCTCCACTTT.

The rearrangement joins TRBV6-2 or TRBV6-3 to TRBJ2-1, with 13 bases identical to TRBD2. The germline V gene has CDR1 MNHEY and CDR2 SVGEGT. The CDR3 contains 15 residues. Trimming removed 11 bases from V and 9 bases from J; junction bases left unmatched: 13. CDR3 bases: TGTGCCTCACGGGCCGGGACTAGCGGGGTGGGTGAGCAGTTCTTC. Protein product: CASRAGTSGVGEQFF.

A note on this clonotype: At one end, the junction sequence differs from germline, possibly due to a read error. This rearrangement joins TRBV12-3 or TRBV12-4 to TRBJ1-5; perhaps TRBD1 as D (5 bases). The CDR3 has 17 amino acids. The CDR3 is CASSRQWGRGSSQPQHF. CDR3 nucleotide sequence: TGTGCCAGCAGCCGCCAATGGGGTCGGGGGAGCAGTCAGCCCCAGCATTTT.

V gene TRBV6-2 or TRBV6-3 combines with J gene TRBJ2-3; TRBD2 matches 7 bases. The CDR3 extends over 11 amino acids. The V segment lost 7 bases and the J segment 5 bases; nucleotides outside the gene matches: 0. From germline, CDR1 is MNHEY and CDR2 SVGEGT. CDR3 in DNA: TGTGCCAGCACGGGGGGAGATACGCAGTATTTT. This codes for CASTGGDTQYF.

CDR3 sequence (DNA): TGTGCCAGCAGTGTGAGTAGGTTTGGGCAGGGGGCCCACCTAGACTATGGCTACACCTTC. This encodes CASSVSRFGQGAHLDYGYTF. J is TRBJ1-2 and V is TRBV2; TRBD1 matches 8 bases. Germline V gene sequence: CDR1 SNHLY, CDR2 FYNNEI. V trimming: 4 bases; J trimming: 3 bases; junction bases outside the gene matches: 22. This CDR3 region has 20 residues.

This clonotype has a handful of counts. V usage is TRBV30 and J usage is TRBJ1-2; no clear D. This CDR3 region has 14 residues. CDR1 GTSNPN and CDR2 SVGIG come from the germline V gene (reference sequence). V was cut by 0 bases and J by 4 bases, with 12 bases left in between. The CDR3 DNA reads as TGTGCCTGGAGTGTATTGGGCGGCCCCTATGGCTACACCTTC. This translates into CAWSVLGGPYGYTF.

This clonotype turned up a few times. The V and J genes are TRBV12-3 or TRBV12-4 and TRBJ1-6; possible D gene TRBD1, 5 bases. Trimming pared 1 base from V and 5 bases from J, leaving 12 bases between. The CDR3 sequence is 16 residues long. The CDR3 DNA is TGTGCCAGCAGTTTAGGGCAGGGAACCAATAATTCACCCCTCCACTTT. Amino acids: CASSLGQGTNNSPLHF.

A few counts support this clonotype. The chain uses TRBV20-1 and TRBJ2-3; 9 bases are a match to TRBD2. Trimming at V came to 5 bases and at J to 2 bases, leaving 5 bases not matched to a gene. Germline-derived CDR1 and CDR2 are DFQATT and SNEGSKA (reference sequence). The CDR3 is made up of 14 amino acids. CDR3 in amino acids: CSAVAGGVTDTQYF. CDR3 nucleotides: TGCAGTGCTGTCGCGGGAGGGGTCACAGATACGCAGTATTTT.

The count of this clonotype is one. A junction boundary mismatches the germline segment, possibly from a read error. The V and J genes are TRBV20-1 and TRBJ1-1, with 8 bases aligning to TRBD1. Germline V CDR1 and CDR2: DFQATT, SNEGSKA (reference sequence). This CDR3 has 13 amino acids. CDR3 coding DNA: TGCAGTGCGGGCAGGGGGCCTAGTACTGAAGCTTACTTT. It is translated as CSAGRGPSTEAYF.

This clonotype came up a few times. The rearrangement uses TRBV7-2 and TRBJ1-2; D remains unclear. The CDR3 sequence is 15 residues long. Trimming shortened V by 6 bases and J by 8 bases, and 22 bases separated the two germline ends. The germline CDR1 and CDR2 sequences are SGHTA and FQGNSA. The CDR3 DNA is TGTGCCAGCAGTCCGAGTCGGAGCCCTCCCCGGGGCTACACCTTC. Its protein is CASSPSRSPPRGYTF.

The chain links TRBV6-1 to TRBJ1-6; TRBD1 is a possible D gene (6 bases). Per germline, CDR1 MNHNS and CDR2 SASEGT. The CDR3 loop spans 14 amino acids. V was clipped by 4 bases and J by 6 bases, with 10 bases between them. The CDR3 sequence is CASSVQGGNSPLHF. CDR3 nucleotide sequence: TGTGCCAGCAGTGTACAGGGAGGTAATTCACCCCTCCACTTT.

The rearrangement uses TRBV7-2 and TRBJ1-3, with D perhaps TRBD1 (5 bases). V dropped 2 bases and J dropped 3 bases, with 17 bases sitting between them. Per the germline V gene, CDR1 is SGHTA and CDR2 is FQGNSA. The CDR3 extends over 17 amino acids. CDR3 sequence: CASSLSGPLVGGNTIYF. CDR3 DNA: TGTGCCAGCAGCTTATCGGGGCCTCTCGTAGGTGGAAACACCATATATTTT.

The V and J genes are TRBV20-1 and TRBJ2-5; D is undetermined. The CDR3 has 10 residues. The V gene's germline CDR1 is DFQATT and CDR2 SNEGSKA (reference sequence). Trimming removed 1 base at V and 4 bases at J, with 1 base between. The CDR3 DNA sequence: TGCAGTGCTAGAGCAGAGACCCAGTACTTC. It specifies CSARAETQYF.

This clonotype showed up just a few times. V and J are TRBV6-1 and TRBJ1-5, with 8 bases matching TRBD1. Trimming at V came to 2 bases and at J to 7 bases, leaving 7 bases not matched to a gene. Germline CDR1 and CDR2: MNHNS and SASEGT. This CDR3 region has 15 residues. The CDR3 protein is CASSEMDRVGQPQHF. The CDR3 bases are TGTGCCAGCAGTGAAATGGACAGGGTAGGCCAGCCCCAGCATTTT.

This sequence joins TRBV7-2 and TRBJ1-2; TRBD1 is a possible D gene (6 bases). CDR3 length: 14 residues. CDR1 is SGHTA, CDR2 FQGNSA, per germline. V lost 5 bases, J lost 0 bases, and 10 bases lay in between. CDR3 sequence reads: CASSPPGANYGYTF. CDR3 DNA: TGTGCCAGCAGCCCCCCAGGGGCTAACTATGGCTACACCTTC.

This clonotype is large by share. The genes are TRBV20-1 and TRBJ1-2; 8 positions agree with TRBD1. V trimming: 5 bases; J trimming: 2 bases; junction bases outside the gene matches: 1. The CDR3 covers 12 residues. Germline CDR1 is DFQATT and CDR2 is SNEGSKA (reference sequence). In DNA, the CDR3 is TGCAGTGCTCGACAGGGGAACTATGGCTACACCTTC. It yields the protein CSARQGNYGYTF.

The CDR3 DNA is TGTGCCAGCAGCTTAGCCCCTCAGAGCGGTGGGGCCAACGTCCTGACTTTC. Its translation is CASSLAPQSGGANVLTF. This chain joins TRBV7-2 and TRBJ2-6, with D perhaps TRBD2 (5 bases). Trimming took 0 bases from V and 3 from J, leaving 12 bases between them. There are 17 residues in the CDR3. Germline V gene sequence: CDR1 SGHTA, CDR2 FQGNSA.

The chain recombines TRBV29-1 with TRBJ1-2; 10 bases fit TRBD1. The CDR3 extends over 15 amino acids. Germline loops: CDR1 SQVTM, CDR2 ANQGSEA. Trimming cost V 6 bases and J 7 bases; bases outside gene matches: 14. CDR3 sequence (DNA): TGCAGCGTGACACGGACAGGGGGGACTCATAGTGGCTACACCTTC. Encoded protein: CSVTRTGGTHSGYTF.

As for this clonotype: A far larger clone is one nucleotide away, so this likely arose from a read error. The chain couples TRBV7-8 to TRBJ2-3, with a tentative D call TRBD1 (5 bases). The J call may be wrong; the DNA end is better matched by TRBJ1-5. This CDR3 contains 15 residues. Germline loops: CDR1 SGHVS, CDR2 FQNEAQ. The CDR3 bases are TGTGCCAGCAGCTTAAGCGGGGCGGGGGGGGATACGCAGCATTTT. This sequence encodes CASSLSGAGGDTQHF.

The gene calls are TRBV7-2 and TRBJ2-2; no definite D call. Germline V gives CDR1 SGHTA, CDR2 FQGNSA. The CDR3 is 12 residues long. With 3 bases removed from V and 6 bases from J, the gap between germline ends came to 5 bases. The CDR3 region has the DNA TGTGCCAGCAGCTTCACTTCCGGGGAGCTGTTTTTT. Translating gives CASSFTSGELFF. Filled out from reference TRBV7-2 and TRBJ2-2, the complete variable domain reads GAGVSQSPSNKVTEKGKDVELRCDPISGHTALYWYRQSLGQGLEFLIYFQGNSAPDKSGLPSDRFSAERTGGSVSTLTIQRTQQEDSAVYLCASSFTSGELFFGEGSRLTVL.

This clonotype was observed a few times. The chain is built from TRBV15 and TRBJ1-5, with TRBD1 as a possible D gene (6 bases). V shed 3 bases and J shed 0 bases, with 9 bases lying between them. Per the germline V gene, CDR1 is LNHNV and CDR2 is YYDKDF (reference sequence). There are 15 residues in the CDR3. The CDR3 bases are TGTGCCACCAGCAGGGGGGGGGCTAGCAATCAGCCCCAGCATTTT. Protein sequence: CATSRGGASNQPQHF.

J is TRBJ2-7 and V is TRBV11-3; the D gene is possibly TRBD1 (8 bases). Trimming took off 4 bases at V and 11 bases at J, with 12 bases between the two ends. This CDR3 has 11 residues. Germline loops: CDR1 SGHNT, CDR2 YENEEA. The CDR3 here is CASSWEGQEYF. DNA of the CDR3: TGTGCCAGCAGCTGGGAGGGACAGGAGTACTTC. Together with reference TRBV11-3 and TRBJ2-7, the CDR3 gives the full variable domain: EAGVVQSPRYKIIEKKQPVAFWCNPISGHNTLYWYLQNLGQGPELLIRYENEEAVDDSQLPKDRFSAERLKGVDSTLKIQPAELGDSAVYLCASSWEGQEYFGPGTRLTVT.

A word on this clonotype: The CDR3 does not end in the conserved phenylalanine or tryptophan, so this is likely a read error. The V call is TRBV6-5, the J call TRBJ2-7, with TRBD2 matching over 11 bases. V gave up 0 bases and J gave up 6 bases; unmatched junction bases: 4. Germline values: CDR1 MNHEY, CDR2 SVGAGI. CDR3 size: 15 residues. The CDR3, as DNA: TGTGCCAGCAGTTACTCTAGCGGGGGGGCCTTCGAGCAGTACTCC. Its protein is CASSYSSGGAFEQYS.

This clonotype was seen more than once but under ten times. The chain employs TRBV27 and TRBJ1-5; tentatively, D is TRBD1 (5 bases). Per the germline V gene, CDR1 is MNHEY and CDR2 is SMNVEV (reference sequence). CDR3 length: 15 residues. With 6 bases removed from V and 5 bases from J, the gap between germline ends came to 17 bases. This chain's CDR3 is CASSGVGQGYQPQHF. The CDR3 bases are TGTGCCAGCAGCGGGGTAGGGCAGGGTTATCAGCCCCAGCATTTT.